This TCR beta chain was observed in a study of blood T cell repertoires in COVID-19. Overall study context: Samples taken during acute and convalescent COVID-19 were collected in the United States, Italy and Spain. The analysed material was cDNA or gDNA that came from T cells, B-cell-depleted T cells, or PBMCs.

Per the authors' pipeline: Amplified reference gene primers provided the basis for estimating nucleated cell counts. The assay was immunoSEQ multiplex PCR, and TCRdb's table has in-frame clones only and misses some. Clonal size and the V and J genes are those of that table, whereas D and trimming came from the DNA. The sample shows about 200,000 clones, 80% to 90% of them seen only once. Between the trimmed V and J ends, which lost 0 bases and 6 bases, there was a span of 9 bases. CDR3 length equals 13 residues. Germline values: CDR1 SGHRS, CDR2 YFSETQ. This clone appeared a single time. The chain recombines TRBV5-1 with TRBJ1-1, with D unresolved. The specimen was peripheral blood. This TCR was recovered from a woman aged 80 or over with acute or convalescent COVID-19. The CDR3 nucleotides read TGCGCCAGCAGCTTGGCCCCAAGCGCTGAAGCTTTCTTT. It encodes CASSLAPSAEAFF.